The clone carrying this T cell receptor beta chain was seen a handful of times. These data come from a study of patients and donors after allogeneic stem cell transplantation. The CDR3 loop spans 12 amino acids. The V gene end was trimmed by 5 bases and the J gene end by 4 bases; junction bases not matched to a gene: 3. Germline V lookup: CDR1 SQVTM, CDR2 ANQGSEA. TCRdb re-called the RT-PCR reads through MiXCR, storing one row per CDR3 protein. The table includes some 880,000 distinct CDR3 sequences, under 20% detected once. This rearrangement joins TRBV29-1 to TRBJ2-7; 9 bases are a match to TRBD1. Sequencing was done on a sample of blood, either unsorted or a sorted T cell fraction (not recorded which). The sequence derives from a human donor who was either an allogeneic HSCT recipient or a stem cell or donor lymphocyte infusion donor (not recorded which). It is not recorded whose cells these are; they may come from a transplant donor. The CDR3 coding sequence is TGCAGCGTTATTGGACAGGGGTACGAGCAGTACTTC. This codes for CSVIGQGYEQYF.